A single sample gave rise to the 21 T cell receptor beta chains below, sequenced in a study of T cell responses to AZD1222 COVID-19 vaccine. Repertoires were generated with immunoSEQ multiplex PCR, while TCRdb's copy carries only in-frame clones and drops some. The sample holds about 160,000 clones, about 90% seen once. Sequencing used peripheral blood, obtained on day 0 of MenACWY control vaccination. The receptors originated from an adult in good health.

CDR3 in amino acids: CASSTNLRFTSYEQYF. Here the CDR3 DNA reads TGTGCCAGCAGTACCAACCTCAGGTTCACTTCCTACGAGCAGTACTTC. The rearrangement uses TRBV12-1 and TRBJ2-7; TRBD1 is the table's D call, not checked against the DNA. TRBV12-1 is given as a pseudogene. The CDR3 extends over 16 amino acids.

As DNA, the CDR3 is TGTGCCAGTAGAGCACAGGGGGCAAGTACTGAAGCTTTCTTT. The encoded protein is CASRAQGASTEAFF. The rearrangement uses TRBV19 and TRBJ1-1; 9 nucleotides match TRBD1. V lost 6 bases, J lost 5 bases, and 7 bases stayed unmatched. This CDR3 spans 14 amino acids. The germline CDR1 and CDR2 sequences are LNHDA and SQIVND (reference sequence).

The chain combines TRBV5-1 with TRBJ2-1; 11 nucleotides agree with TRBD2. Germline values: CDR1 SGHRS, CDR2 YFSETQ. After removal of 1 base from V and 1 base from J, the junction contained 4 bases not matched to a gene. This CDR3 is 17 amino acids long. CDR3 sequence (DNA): TGCGCCAGCAGCTTGAGGCTAGCGGGAGGATCCTACAATGAGCAGTTCTTC. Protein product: CASSLRLAGGSYNEQFF.

CDR3: CASSADRGGGYTF. CDR3 DNA: TGTGCCAGCAGTGCCGACAGGGGAGGCGGCTACACCTTC. The V gene is TRBV2, the J gene TRBJ1-2; 8 bases align to TRBD1. The CDR3 is 13 residues long. The J segment lost 8 bases and the V segment lost 4 bases, leaving 6 bases of the junction unmatched. The germline CDR1 and CDR2 sequences are SNHLY and FYNNEI.

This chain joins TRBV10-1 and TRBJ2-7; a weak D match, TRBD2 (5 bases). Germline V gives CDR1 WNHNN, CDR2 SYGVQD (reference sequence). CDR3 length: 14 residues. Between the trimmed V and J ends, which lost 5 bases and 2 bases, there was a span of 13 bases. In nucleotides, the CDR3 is TGCGCCAGCAGTCCCGGGATTTACCCCTACGAGCAGTACTTC. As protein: CASSPGIYPYEQYF.

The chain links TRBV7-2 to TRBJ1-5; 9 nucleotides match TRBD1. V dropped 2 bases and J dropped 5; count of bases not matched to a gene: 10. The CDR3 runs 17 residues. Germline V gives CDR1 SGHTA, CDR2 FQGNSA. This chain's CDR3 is CASSLLTGTGRHQPQHF. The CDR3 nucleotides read TGTGCCAGCAGCTTATTGACTGGGACAGGGCGTCATCAGCCCCAGCATTTT.

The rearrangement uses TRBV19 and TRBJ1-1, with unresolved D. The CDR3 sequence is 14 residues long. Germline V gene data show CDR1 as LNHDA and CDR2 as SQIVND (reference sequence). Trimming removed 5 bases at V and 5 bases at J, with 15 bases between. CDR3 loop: CASSGRQSRTEAFF. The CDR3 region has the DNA TGTGCCAGTAGTGGTAGACAATCACGGACTGAAGCTTTCTTT.

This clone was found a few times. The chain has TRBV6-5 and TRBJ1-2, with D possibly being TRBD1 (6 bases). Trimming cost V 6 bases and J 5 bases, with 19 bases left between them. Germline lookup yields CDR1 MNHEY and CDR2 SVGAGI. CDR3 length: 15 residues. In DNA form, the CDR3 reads TGTGCCAGCAGGGGGGGGCTGGCGGTATCGTATGGCTACACCTTC. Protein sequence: CASRGGLAVSYGYTF.

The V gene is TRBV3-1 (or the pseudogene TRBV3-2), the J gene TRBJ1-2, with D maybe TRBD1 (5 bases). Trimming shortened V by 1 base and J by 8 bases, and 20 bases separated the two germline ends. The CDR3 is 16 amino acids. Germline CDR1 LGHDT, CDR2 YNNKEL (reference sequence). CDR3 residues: CASSQGFQGTAKGYTF. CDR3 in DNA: TGTGCCAGCAGCCAAGGTTTTCAGGGAACAGCAAAGGGCTACACCTTC.

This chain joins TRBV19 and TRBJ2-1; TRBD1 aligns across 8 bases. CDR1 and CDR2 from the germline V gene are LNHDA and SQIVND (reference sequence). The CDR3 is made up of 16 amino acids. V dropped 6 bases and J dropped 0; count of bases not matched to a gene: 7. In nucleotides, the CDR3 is TGTGCCAGTAGCCATCCGGGACAGGCCTCCTACAATGAGCAGTTCTTC. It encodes CASSHPGQASYNEQFF.

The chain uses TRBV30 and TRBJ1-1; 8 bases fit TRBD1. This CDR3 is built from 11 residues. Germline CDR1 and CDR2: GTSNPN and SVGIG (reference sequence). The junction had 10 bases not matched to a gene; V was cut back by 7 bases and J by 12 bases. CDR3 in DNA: TGTGCCTCCGGGACAGGACCGCGTCCTTTCTTT. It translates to CASGTGPRPFF.

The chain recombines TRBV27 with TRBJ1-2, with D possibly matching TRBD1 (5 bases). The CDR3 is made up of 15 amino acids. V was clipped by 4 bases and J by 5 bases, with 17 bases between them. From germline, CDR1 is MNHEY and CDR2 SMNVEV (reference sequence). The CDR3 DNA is TGTGCCAGCAGTTCAACCGGGACGGTGAAATATGGCTACACCTTC. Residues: CASSSTGTVKYGYTF.

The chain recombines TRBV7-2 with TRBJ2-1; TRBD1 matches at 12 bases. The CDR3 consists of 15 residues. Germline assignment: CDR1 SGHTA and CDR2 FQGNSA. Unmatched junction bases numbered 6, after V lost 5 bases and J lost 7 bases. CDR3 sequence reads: CASSLRDRGRNEQFF. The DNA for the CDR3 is TGTGCCAGCAGCCTCCGGGACAGGGGGCGAAATGAGCAGTTCTTC.

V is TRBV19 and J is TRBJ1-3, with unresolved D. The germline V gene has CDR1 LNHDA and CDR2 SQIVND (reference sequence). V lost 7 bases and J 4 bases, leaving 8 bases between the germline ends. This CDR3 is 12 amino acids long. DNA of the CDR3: TGTGCCAGTACCCTCGGGGGAAACACCATATATTTT. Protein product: CASTLGGNTIYF.

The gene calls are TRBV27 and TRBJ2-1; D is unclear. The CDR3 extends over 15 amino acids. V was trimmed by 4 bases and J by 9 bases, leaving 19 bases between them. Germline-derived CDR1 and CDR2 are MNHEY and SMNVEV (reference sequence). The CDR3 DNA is TGTGCCAGCAGTTCCCAGACTTTGTTTCTCGGTGAGCAGTTCTTC. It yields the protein CASSSQTLFLGEQFF.

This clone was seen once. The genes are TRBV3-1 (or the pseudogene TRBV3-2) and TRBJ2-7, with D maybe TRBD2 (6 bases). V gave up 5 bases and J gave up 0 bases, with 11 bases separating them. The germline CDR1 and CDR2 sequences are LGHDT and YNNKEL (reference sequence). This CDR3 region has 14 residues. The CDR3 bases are TGTGCCAGCAGCGAAGCGGGCCTCTCCTACGAGCAGTACTTC. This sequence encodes CASSEAGLSYEQYF.

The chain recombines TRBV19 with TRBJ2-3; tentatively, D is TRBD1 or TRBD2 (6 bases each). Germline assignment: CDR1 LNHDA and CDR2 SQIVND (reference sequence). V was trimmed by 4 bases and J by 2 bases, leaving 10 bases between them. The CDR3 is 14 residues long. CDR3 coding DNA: TGTGCCAGTAGTAGGGGGGCGGTCACAGATACGCAGTATTTT. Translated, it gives CASSRGAVTDTQYF.

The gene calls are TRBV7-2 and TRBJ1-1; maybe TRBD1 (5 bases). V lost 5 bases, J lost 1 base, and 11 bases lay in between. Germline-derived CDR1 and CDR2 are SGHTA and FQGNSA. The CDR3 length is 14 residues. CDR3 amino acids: CASSPLGPNTEAFF. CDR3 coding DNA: TGTGCCAGCAGCCCACTGGGGCCGAACACTGAAGCTTTCTTT.

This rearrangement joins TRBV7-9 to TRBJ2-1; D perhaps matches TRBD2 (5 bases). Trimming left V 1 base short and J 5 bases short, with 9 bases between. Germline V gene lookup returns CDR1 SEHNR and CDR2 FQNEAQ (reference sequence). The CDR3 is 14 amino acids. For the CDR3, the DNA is TGTGCCAGCAGCTTAGTGGAGGCGGACAATGAGCAGTTCTTC. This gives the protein CASSLVEADNEQFF.

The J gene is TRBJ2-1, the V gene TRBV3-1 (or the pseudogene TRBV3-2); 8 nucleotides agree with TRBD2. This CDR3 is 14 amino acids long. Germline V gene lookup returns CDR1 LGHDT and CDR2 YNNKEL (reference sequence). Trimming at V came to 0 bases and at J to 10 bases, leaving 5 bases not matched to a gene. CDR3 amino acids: CASSQDQAGDEQFF. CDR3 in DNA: TGTGCCAGCAGCCAAGACCAAGCGGGAGACGAGCAGTTCTTC.

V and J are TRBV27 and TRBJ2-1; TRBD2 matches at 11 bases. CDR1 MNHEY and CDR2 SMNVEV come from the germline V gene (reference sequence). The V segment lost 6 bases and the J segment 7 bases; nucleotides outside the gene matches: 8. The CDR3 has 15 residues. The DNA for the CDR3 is TGTGCCAGCAGATTGACTAGCGGGGCGAGTAATGAGCAGTTCTTC. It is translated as CASRLTSGASNEQFF.